This T cell receptor beta chain was identified in a study of blood T cell repertoires in COVID-19. Study in general: The study drew acute and convalescent COVID-19 samples from the United States, Italy and Spain. Sources were T cells, B-cell-depleted T cells, or PBMCs; the material itself was cDNA or gDNA.

This CDR3 is built from 11 residues. Germline V gene sequence: CDR1 SNHLY, CDR2 FYNNEI. Trimming shortened V by 8 bases and J by 1 base, and 6 bases separated the two germline ends. This clone came up once. Profiling relied on immunoSEQ multiplex PCR, and the TCRdb table lists in-frame clones only, not all of them. This table has some 530,000 clones, approximately 85% appearing once. The sample taken for sequencing was peripheral blood. The V gene is TRBV2, the J gene TRBJ2-7, with D perhaps TRBD1 (6 bases). The receptor was derived from a human donor in a cohort sampled during active COVID-19. The CDR3 nucleotides read TGTGCCAGCGGACAGTCCTACGAGCAGTACTTC. Amino acid sequence: CASGQSYEQYF.